This is a list of T cell receptor beta chains from one sample in a study of beta chain features in type 1 diabetes. TCRdb's copy holds only in-frame clones and misses some; the assay was immunoSEQ multiplex PCR. The sample has about 150,000 clones; over 7.5% are singletons. The sequenced sample consisted of central memory CD4+ T cells from blood. The source of these receptors is a man younger than 35 in good health. Both conserved end residues are part of each CDR3. Each record gives: J gene, clone size, D gene, V gene, CDR3 DNA, CDR3 protein. The D gene is left open where the match is weak. The size of a clone is reported for some rows only, either as once, few or many, or as a class for expanded clones.

>TRBJ2-3|NA|TRBD1|TRBV28
TGTGCCAGCAGTCCCGGACAGGGGAGCACAGATACGCAGTATTTT
CASSPGQGSTDTQYF
>TRBJ2-2|few|NA|TRBV28
TGTGCCAGCAGTTTACGGGCCAGGGGTGGGGGGGAGCTGTTTTTT
CASSLRARGGGELFF
>TRBJ2-1|few|TRBD2|TRBV19
TGTGCCAGTAGTCTCTCTAGCGGGAGTTGGAATGAGCAGTTCTTC
CASSLSSGSWNEQFF
>TRBJ1-1|many|TRBD1|TRBV7-9
TGTGCCAGCACCTCGACAGGGGAAGGAGAAGCTTTCTTT
CASTSTGEGEAFF
>TRBJ2-2|few|NA|TRBV7-2
TGTGCCAGCAGCTTACGACTACCCGAGGAGCTGTTTTTT
CASSLRLPEELFF
>TRBJ1-2|few|TRBD1|TRBV19
TGTGCCACCCGGACAGGGATATATGGCTACACCTTC
CATRTGIYGYTF
>TRBJ2-3|NA|TRBD1|TRBV30
TGTGCCTGGGACAGGGGGCTAGGGAACACAGATACGCAGTATTTT
CAWDRGLGNTDTQYF
>TRBJ2-3|few|TRBD1|TRBV5-4
TGTGCCAGCAGCTGGGGACAGGGGGCAGATACGCAGTATTTT
CASSWGQGADTQYF
>TRBJ2-7|few|NA|TRBV6-5
TGTGCCAGCAGTGAAGTTCTACCAACCTACGAGCAGTACTTC
CASSEVLPTYEQYF
>TRBJ1-5|many|NA|TRBV2
TGTGCCAGCAGTAAGGACAGAGGTGATCAGCCCCAGCATTTT
CASSKDRGDQPQHF
>TRBJ2-7|many|TRBD1|TRBV7-2
TGTGCCAGCAGCTTTCGACAGGGGGCCTACGAGCAGTACTTC
CASSFRQGAYEQYF
>TRBJ1-1|few|NA|TRBV19
TGTGCCAGTAGTACTCCAGGGGAACACACTGAAGCTTTCTTT
CASSTPGEHTEAFF
>TRBJ1-1|NA|TRBD1|TRBV28
TGTGCCAGCGGGACAGAAGTTGGAGCTTTCTTT
CASGTEVGAFF
>TRBJ1-5|NA|NA|TRBV29-1
TGCAGCGCCGTATTCGGGGGACGAAATCAGCCCCAGCATTTT
CSAVFGGRNQPQHF
>TRBJ2-2|NA|TRBD2|TRBV5-1
TGCGCCAGCAGCTTGGATCCAGCGGGGGCGAACACCGGGGAGCTGTTTTTT
CASSLDPAGANTGELFF
>TRBJ2-5|few|TRBD2|TRBV7-2
TGTGCCAGCAGCTTAGTAGCGGGAGAGGGTTGGACCCAGTACTTC
CASSLVAGEGWTQYF
>TRBJ2-7|NA|TRBD2|TRBV27
TGTGCCAGCGGCCAGCGGGGGGCCTACGAGCAGTACTTC
CASGQRGAYEQYF
>TRBJ1-5|NA|NA|TRBV6-4
TGTGCCAGCAGTGAGACGGACGGGGAGAGGCCCCAGCATTTT
CASSETDGERPQHF
>TRBJ1-1|few|NA|TRBV6-6
TGTGCCAGCAGCGAGTTAGCGAACACTGAAGCTTTCTTT
CASSELANTEAFF
>TRBJ1-2|few|NA|TRBV5-1
TGCGCCAGCAGCTTGGATGGAGTCTATACGAATGGCTACACCTTC
CASSLDGVYTNGYTF
>TRBJ1-1|few|NA|TRBV4-3
TGCGCCAGCAGCCAATCATTTGACAGTGAAGCTTTCTTT
CASSQSFDSEAFF
>TRBJ2-7|few|NA|TRBV18
TGTGCCAGCTCACCCGCTGGCGGTTCTCTCTACGAGCAGTACTTC
CASSPAGGSLYEQYF
>TRBJ1-4|few|TRBD1|TRBV7-2
TGTGCCAGCAGCCGGGACAGGGGTGAAAAACTGTTTTTT
CASSRDRGEKLFF
>TRBJ1-6|few|TRBD1|TRBV7-2
TGTGCCAGCAGCAACAGGGGCAATTCACCCCTCCACTTT
CASSNRGNSPLHF
>TRBJ1-2|NA|NA|TRBV30
TGTGCCTGGAGTGTTCTGAGGGGGTATGGCTACACCTTC
CAWSVLRGYGYTF
>TRBJ2-7|many|TRBD2|TRBV7-2
TGTGCCAGCGGGACTAGCGGGGGGCCCTCCTACGAGCAGTACTTC
CASGTSGGPSYEQYF
>TRBJ2-5|NA|NA|TRBV7-2
TGTGCCAGCAGCTTGGGAGGAGGGGCAAGGCAAGAGACCCAGTACTTC
CASSLGGGARQETQYF
>TRBJ1-5|few|TRBD1|TRBV5-1
TGCGCCAGCAGCGAAACAGGGGTCCCCAATCAGCCCCAGCATTTT
CASSETGVPNQPQHF
>TRBJ2-1|few|NA|TRBV6-1
TGTGCCAGCAGGATAGGGGGGGTGACCTACAATGAGCAGTTCTTC
CASRIGGVTYNEQFF
>TRBJ2-5|few|NA|TRBV28
TGTGCCAGCAGTTTAGTAGCTTTAGAGACCCAGTACTTC
CASSLVALETQYF
>TRBJ2-3|NA|TRBD2|TRBV15
TGTGCCACCAAGGTCTCGGGCGGGACTAGCGGGGATACGCAGTATTTT
CATKVSGGTSGDTQYF
>TRBJ2-1|NA|TRBD2|TRBV15
TGTGCCACCAGCAGAGGGGGTGGTAGCGGGACCCCCAATGAGCAGTTCTTC
CATSRGGGSGTPNEQFF
>TRBJ1-3|many|NA|TRBV29-1
TGCAGCGTTGAAATCGCGAACTCTGGAAACACCATATATTTT
CSVEIANSGNTIYF
>TRBJ1-1|NA|NA|TRBV5-4
TGTGCCAGCAGCTTAGATCACAGTGAAGCTTTCTTT
CASSLDHSEAFF
>TRBJ2-7|many|TRBD2|TRBV9
TGTGCCAGCAGCCCTCTGGCGGGAGGGCCTTACTACGAGCAGTACTTC
CASSPLAGGPYYEQYF
>TRBJ2-1|many|TRBD2|TRBV7-2
TGTGCCAGCAGCGCAAGAGGGCGGGAGAGCTCCTACAATGAGCAGTTCTTC
CASSARGRESSYNEQFF
>TRBJ2-7|few|TRBD1|TRBV7-8
TGTGCCAGCAGCGGGGACAGGTTGCAGTACTTC
CASSGDRLQYF
>TRBJ2-5|few|TRBD2|TRBV30
TGTGCCTGGGCCCGGGGACTAGCGGGAGGGGGGACCCAGTACTTC
CAWARGLAGGGTQYF
>TRBJ2-3|few|NA|TRBV18
TGTGCCAGCTCACCACCCACAAGAACAGATACGCAGTATTTT
CASSPPTRTDTQYF
>TRBJ2-1|many|NA|TRBV19
TGTGCAAGCGGCCGAAGCTCCTACAATGAGCAGTTCTTC
CASGRSSYNEQFF
>TRBJ2-7|NA|TRBD2|TRBV9
TGTGCCAGCAGCGTAGCTGGGGGGGGCTCCTACGAGCAGTACTTC
CASSVAGGGSYEQYF
>TRBJ2-4|NA|NA|TRBV27
TGTGCCAGCAGCAAACCGGGTCTCAACATTCAGTACTTC
CASSKPGLNIQYF
>TRBJ2-5|few|TRBD1|TRBV6-5
TGTGCCAGCACTTCCCACCAGGGGGTTTTGACCCAGTACTTC
CASTSHQGVLTQYF
>TRBJ2-1|NA|NA|TRBV5-6
TGTGCCAGCAGCTTGTATCGACTAGAAGCCTACAATGAGCAGTTCTTC
CASSLYRLEAYNEQFF
>TRBJ2-5|few|TRBD1|TRBV15
TGTGCCACCAGCAGCAGACAGGGTAGAGAGACCCAGTACTTC
CATSSRQGRETQYF
>TRBJ2-5|few|NA|TRBV30
TGTGCCTGGAGCGACTACCAAGAGACCCAGTACTTC
CAWSDYQETQYF
>TRBJ1-2|NA|NA|TRBV5-4
TGTGCCAGCAGCTTGGACAGACAAGAATATGGCTACACCTTC
CASSLDRQEYGYTF
>TRBJ2-1|few|NA|TRBV7-9
TGTGCCAGCAGCTCCCAGGCGACTAGTGTTGAGCAGTTCTTC
CASSSQATSVEQFF
>TRBJ2-1|few|TRBD1|TRBV11-3
TGTGCCAGCAGCTTAATGGGACAGACAAACAATGAGCAGTTCTTC
CASSLMGQTNNEQFF
>TRBJ2-5|few|TRBD1|TRBV7-9
TGTGCCAGCAGCTTGTTCACAGGGGGCCCCCCCAAAGAGACCCAGTACTTC
CASSLFTGGPPKETQYF
>TRBJ1-1|few|NA|TRBV7-2
TGTGCCAGCAGCTTATGGGCGGCCTCCGGGGAGACTGAAGCTTTCTTT
CASSLWAASGETEAFF
>TRBJ1-5|many|NA|TRBV18
TGTGCCAGCTCACCTGGATTCGGGCGGGATCAGCCCCAGCATTTT
CASSPGFGRDQPQHF
>TRBJ1-4|few|TRBD1|TRBV18
TGTGCCAGCTCATCTTACAGGGGTGGAGAAAAACTGTTTTTT
CASSSYRGGEKLFF